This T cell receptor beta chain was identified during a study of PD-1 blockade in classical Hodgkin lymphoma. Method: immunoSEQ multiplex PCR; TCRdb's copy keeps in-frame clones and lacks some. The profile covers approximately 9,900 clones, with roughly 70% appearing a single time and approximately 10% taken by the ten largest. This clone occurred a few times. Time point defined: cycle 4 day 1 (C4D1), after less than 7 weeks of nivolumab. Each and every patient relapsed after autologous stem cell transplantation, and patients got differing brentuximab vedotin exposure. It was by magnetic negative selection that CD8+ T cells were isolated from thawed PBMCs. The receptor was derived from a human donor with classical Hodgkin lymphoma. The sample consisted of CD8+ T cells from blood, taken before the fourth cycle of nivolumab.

The CDR3 here is CASSDRGNEQFF. Written as DNA, the CDR3 is TGTGCCAGCAGTGATAGGGGGAATGAGCAGTTCTTC. This chain uses TRBV7-9 with TRBJ2-1, with D tentatively TRBD1 (6 bases). V lost 6 bases, J lost 7 bases, and 10 bases lay in between. CDR3 size: 12 residues. Germline V lookup: CDR1 SEHNR, CDR2 FQNEAQ (reference sequence).